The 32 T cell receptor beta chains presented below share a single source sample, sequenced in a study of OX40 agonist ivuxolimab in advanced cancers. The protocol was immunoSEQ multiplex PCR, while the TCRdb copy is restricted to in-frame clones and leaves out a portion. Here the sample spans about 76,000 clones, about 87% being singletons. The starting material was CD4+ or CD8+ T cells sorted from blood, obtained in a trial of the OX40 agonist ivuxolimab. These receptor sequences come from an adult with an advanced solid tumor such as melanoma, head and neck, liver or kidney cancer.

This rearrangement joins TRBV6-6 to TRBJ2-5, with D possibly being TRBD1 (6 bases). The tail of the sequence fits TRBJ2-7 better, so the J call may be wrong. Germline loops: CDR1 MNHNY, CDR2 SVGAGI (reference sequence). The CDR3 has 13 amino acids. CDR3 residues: CATGDRYLGEQYF. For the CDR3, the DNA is TGTGCCACCGGCGACAGGTATCTAGGCGAGCAGTACTTC.

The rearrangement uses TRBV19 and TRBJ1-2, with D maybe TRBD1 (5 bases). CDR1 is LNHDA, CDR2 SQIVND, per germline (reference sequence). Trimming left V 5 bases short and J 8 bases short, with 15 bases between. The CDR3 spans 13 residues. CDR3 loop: CASSDGGGGGYTF. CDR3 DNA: TGTGCCAGTAGTGATGGGGGAGGAGGCGGCTACACCTTC.

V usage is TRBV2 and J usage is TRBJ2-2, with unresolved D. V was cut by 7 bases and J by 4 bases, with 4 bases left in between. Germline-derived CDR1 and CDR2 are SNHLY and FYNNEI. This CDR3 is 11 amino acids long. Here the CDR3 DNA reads TGTGCCAGCATGGGCACCGGGGAGCTGTTTTTT. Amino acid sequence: CASMGTGELFF.

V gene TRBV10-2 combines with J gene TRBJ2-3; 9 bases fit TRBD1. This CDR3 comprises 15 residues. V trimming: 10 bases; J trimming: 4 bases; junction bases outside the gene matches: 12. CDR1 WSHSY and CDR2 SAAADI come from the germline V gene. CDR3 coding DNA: TGCGCCACGTCAGAACAGGGGGCCGGGGCAGATACGCAGTATTTT. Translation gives CATSEQGAGADTQYF.

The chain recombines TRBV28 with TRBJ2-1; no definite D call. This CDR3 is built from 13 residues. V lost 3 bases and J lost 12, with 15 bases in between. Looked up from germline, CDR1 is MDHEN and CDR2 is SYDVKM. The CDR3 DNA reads TGTGCCAGCAGTTTGGGCAGAGCTTTAGGGCAGTTCTTC. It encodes CASSLGRALGQFF. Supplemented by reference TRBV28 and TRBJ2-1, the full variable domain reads DVKVTQSSRYLVKRTGEKVFLECVQDMDHENMFWYRQDPGLGLRLIYFSYDVKMKEKGDIPEGYSVSREKKERFSLILESASTNQTSMYLCASSLGRALGQFFGPGTRLTVL.

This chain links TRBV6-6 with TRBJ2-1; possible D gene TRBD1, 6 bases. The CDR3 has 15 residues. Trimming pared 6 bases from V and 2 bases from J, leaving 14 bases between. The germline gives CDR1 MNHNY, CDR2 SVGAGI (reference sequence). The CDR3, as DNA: TGTGCCAGCAGCTCGACAGGACATACCTACAATGAGCAGTTCTTC. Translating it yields CASSSTGHTYNEQFF.

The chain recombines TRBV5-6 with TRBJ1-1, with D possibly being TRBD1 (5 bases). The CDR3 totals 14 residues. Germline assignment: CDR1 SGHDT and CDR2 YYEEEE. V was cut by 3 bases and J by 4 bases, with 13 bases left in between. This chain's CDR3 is CASSWQGIITEAFF. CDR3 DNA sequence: TGTGCCAGCAGCTGGCAGGGAATCATCACTGAAGCTTTCTTT.

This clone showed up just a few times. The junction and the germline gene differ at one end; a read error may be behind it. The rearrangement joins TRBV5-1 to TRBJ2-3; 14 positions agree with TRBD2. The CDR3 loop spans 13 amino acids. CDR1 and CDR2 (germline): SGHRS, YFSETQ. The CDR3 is CASSILSGLAGDF. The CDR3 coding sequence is TGCGCCAGCAGCATACTCTCGGGACTAGCGGGGGATTTT.

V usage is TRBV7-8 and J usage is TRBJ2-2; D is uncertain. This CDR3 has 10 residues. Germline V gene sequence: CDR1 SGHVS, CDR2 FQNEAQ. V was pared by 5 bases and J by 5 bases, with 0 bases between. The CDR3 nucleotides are TGTGCCAGCAGCACCGGGGAGCTGTTTTTT. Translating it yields CASSTGELFF.

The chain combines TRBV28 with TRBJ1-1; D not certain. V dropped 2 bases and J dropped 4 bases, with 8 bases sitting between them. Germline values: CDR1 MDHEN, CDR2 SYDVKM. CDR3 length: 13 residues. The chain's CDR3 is CASSLISGTEAFF. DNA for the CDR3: TGTGCCAGCAGTTTAATTAGCGGCACTGAAGCTTTCTTT.

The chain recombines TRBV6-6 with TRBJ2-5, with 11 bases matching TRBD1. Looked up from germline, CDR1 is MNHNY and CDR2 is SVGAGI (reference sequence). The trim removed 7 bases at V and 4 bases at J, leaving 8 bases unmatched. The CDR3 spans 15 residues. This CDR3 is CASTGGQGARETQYF. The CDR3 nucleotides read TGTGCCAGCACCGGCGGACAGGGGGCGAGAGAGACCCAGTACTTC.

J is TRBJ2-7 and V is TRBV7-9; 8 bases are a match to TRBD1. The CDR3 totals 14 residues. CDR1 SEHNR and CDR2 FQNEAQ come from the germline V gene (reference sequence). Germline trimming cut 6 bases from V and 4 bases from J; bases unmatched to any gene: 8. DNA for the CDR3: TGTGCCAGCAGGTTGGACAGGGAGTCATACGAGCAGTACTTC. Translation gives CASRLDRESYEQYF.

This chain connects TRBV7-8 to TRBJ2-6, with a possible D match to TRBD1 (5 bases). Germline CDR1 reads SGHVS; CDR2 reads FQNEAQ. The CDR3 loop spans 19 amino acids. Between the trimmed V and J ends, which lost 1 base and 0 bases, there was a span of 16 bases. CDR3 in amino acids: CASSLVRGPTGSGANVLTF. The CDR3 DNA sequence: TGTGCCAGCAGCTTAGTCCGAGGTCCTACAGGCTCTGGGGCCAACGTCCTGACTTTC.

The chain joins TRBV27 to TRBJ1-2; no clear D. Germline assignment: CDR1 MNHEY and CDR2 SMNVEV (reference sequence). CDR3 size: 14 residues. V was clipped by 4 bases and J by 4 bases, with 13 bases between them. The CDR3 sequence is CASSSLEKFYGYTF. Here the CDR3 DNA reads TGTGCCAGCAGTTCTCTCGAGAAATTCTATGGCTACACCTTC.

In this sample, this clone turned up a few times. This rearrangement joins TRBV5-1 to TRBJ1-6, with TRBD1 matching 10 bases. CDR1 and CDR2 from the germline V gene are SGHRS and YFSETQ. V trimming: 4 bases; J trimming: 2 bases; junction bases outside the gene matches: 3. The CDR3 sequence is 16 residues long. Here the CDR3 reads CASSGGTGAYNSPLHF. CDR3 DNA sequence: TGCGCCAGCAGCGGCGGGACAGGGGCCTATAATTCACCCCTCCACTTT.

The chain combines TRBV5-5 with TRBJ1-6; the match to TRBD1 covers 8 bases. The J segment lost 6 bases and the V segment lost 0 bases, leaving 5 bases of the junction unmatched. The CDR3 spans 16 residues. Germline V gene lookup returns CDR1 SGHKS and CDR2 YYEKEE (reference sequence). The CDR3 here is CASSLAGRGLNSPLHF. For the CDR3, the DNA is TGTGCCAGCAGCTTGGCTGGCAGGGGGCTTAATTCACCCCTCCACTTT.

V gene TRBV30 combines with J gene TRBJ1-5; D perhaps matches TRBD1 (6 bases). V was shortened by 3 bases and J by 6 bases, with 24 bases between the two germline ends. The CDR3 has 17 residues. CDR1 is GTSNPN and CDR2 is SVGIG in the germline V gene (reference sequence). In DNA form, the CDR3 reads TGTGCCTGGAGCCCAGGCCCCGGGACGGCAGGGGCTCAGCCCCAGCATTTT. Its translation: CAWSPGPGTAGAQPQHF.

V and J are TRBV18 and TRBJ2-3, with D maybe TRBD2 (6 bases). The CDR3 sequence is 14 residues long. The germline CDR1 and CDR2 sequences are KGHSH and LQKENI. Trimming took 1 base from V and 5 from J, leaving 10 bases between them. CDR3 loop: CASSPLQEGDTQYF. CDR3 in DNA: TGTGCCAGCTCACCACTCCAGGAGGGAGATACGCAGTATTTT.

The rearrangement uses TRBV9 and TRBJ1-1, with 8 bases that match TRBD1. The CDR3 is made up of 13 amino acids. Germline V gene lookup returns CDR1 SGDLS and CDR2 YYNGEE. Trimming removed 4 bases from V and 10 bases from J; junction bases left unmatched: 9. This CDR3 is CASSTPGTGRAFF. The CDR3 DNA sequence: TGTGCCAGCAGCACACCCGGGACAGGAAGAGCTTTCTTT.

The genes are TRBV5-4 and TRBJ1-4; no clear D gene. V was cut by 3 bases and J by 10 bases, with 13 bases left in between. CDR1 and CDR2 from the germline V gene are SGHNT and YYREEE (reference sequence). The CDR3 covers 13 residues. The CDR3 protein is CASSWQRTAKLFF. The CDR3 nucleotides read TGTGCCAGCAGCTGGCAGAGGACGGCAAAACTGTTTTTT.

CDR3 residues: CASSSGQGVQGYTF. As DNA, the CDR3 is TGCGCCAGCAGCTCCGGACAGGGGGTTCAGGGCTACACCTTC. The chain recombines TRBV5-1 with TRBJ1-2, with 10 bases aligning to TRBD1. CDR1 is SGHRS and CDR2 is YFSETQ in the germline V gene. With V trimmed by 3 bases and J by 8 bases, 7 bases remained unmatched. The CDR3 covers 14 residues.

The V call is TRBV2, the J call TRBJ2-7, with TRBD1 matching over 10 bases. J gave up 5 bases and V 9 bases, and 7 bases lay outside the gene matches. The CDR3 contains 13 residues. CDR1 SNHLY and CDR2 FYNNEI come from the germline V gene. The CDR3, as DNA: TGTGCCAGTAAGTCGGACAGGGGGAACGAGCAGTACTTC. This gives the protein CASKSDRGNEQYF.

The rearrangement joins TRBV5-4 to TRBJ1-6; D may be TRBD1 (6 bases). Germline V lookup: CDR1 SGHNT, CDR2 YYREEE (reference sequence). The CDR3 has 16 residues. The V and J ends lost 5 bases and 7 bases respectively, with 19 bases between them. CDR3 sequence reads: CASSRGAGLGNSPLHF. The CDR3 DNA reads TGTGCCAGCAGTCGGGGGGCAGGACTTGGGAATTCACCCCTCCACTTT.

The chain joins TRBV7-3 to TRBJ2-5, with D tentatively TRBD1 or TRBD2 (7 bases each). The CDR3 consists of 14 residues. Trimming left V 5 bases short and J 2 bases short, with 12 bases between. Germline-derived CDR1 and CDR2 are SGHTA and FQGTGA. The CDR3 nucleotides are TGTGCCAGCAGCCCAGGGGGAGGGCAAGAGACCCAGTACTTC. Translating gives CASSPGGGQETQYF.

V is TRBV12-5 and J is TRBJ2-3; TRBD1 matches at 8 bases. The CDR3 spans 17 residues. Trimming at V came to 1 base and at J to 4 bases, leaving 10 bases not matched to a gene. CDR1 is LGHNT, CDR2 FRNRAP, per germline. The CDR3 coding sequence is TGTGCTAGTGGTTTGGCACGGGACAGGCGATGGCCAGATACGCAGTATTTT. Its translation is CASGLARDRRWPDTQYF.

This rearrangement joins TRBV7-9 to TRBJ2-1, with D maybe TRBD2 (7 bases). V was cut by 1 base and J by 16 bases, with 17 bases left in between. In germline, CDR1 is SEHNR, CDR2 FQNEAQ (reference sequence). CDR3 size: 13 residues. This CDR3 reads CASSLEGGDSAFF. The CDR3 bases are TGTGCCAGCAGCTTAGAAGGGGGGGACTCAGCCTTCTTC.

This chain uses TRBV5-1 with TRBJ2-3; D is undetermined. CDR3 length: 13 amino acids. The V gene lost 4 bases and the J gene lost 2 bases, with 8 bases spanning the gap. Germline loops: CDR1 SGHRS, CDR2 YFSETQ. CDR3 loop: CASSTIPTDTQYF. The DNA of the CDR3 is TGCGCCAGCAGCACCATCCCCACAGATACGCAGTATTTT.

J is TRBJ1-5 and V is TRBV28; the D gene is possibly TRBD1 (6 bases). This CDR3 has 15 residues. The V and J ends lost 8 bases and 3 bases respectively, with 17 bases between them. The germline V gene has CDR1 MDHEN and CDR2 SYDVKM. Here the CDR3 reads CASSGALYNNQPQHF. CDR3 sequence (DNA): TGTGCCAGCTCGGGGGCTCTTTATAACAATCAGCCCCAGCATTTT.

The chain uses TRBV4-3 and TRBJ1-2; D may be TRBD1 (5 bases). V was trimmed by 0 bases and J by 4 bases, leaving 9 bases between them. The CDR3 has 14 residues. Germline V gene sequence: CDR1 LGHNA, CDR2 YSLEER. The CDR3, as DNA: TGCGCCAGCAGCCAAGAGGCCCAGGGCTATGGCTACACCTTC. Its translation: CASSQEAQGYGYTF.

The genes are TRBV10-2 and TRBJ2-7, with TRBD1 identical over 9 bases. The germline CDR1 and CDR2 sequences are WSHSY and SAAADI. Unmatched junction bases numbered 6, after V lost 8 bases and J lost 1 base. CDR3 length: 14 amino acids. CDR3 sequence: CASSRQGGSYEQYV. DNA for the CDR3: TGCGCCAGCTCGCGACAGGGGGGGTCCTACGAGCAGTACGTC.

The CDR3 is CASRPTGPGRILFDTQYF. The CDR3 DNA sequence: TGTGCCAGCAGACCTACAGGGCCGGGCAGGATACTTTTTGATACGCAGTATTTT. The J gene is TRBJ2-3, the V gene TRBV7-9, with TRBD1 as a possible D gene (6 bases). V was trimmed by 6 bases and J by 6 bases, leaving 28 bases between them. This CDR3 has 18 residues. Germline V CDR1 and CDR2: SEHNR, FQNEAQ (reference sequence).

Here the CDR3 reads CASSQHRDSGYGYTF. CDR3 in DNA: TGTGCCAGCAGCCAACATCGGGACAGTGGCTATGGCTACACCTTC. This rearrangement joins TRBV7-9 to TRBJ1-2; 7 bases align to TRBD1. CDR3 length equals 15 residues. Losses at the gene ends were 5 bases for V and 4 bases for J; bases not matched to a gene: 10. Germline CDR1 and CDR2: SEHNR and FQNEAQ (reference sequence).